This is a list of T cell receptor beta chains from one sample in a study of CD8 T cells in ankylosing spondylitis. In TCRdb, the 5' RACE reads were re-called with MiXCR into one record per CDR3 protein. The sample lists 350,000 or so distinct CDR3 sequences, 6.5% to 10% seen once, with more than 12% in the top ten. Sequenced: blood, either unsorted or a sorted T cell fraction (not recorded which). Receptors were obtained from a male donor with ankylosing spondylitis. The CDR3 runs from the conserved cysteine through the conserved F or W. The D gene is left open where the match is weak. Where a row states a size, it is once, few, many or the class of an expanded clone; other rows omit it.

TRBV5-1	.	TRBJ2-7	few	TGCGCCAGCAGCTTGGAAGCCCGTTACGAGCAGTACTTC	CASSLEARYEQYF
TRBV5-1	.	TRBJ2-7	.	TGCGCCAGCAGCCCATCTCGGACGGATCTTGAGCAGTACTTC	CASSPSRTDLEQYF
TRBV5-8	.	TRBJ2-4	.	TGTGCCAGCCCACGGGCTTGGGGGGTCATGGCCAAAAACATTCAGTACTTC	CASPRAWGVMAKNIQYF
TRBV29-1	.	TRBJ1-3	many	TGCAGCGTCAACACGGAACAGTGGTCTGGAAACACCATATATTTT	CSVNTEQWSGNTIYF
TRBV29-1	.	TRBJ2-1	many	TGCAGCGTTCTTGACCGGGTGGGGGAGCAGTTCTTC	CSVLDRVGEQFF
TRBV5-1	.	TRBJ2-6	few	TGCGCCAGCAGCTCCACAGCCTCTGGGGCCAACGTCCTGACTTTC	CASSSTASGANVLTF
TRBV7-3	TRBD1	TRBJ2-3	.	TGTGCCAGCAGCTCCCACCGGGACAGCGGACAGCAGTATTTT	CASSSHRDSGQQYF
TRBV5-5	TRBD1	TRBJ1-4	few	TGTGCCAGCAGCCCGGGACAGGGGGCGATCGCAACTAATGAAAAACTGTTTTTT	CASSPGQGAIATNEKLFF
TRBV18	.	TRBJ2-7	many	TGTGCCACCGGAGACAGTGAGGCGATCTACGAGCAGTACTTC	CATGDSEAIYEQYF
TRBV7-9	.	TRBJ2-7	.	TGTGCCAGCAGCACTCTAACCCGGGGATTCGGCTCCTACGAGCAGTACTTC	CASSTLTRGFGSYEQYF
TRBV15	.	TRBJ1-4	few	TGTGCCACCAGCAGGACGGCGGAAGTGGGGGCCTCAACTAATGAAAAACTGTTTTTT	CATSRTAEVGASTNEKLFF
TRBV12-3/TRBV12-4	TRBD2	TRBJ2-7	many	TGTGCCAGCAGTTTGGGGGAGGGAGTGGGTTCCTACGAGCAGTACTTC	CASSLGEGVGSYEQYF
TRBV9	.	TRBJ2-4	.	TGTGCCAGCAGCGCCCAAGGGTCGGACATTCAGTACTTC	CASSAQGSDIQYF
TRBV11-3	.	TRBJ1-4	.	TGTGCCAGCAGCTCGGGCCGCCGGAGTGAAAAACTGTTTTTT	CASSSGRRSEKLFF
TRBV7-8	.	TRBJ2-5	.	TGTGCCAGCAGCCCCGGCGTGGCAGGGGAGACGGAGACCCAGTACTTC	CASSPGVAGETETQYF
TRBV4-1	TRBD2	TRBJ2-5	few	TGCGCCAGCAGCCAGGGGGAAGCGGGGGAGACCCAGTACTTC	CASSQGEAGETQYF
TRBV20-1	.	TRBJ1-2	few	TGCAGGCCCGGGGGCTCCTATGGCTACACCTTC	CRPGGSYGYTF
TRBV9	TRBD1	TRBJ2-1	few	TGTGCCAGCAGCGCCCAACAGGGGTCGTACAATGAGCAGTTCTTC	CASSAQQGSYNEQFF
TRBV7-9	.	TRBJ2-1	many	TGTGCCAGCAGCTTTCTTCTGGCTACCTACAATGAGCAGTTCTTC	CASSFLLATYNEQFF
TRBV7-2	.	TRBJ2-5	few	TGTGCCAGCAGCTTAGATTCGGGCCCAGAGACCCAGTACTTC	CASSLDSGPETQYF